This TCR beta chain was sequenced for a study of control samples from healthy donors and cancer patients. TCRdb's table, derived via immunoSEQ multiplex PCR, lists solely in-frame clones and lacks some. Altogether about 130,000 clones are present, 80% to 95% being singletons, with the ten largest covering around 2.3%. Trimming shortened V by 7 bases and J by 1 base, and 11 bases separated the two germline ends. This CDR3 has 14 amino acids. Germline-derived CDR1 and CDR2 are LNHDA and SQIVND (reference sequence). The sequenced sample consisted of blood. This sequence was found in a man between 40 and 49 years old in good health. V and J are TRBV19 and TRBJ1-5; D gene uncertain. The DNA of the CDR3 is TGTGCCAGTAATAACAGACTAAGCAATCAGCCCCAGCATTTT. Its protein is CASNNRLSNQPQHF.